The present T cell receptor beta chain was sequenced within a study of blood T cell repertoires in COVID-19. CDR3 length: 15 residues. Germline V gives CDR1 SGHNT, CDR2 YYREEE (reference sequence). V lost 1 base to trimming and J lost 4 bases, with 14 bases between them. The repertoire was sequenced with immunoSEQ multiplex PCR; TCRdb's copy has only in-frame clones and lacks some. Of approximately 45,000 clones listed, 85% to 90% are singletons. This clone was seen only a few times. J is TRBJ1-2 and V is TRBV5-4, with a tentative D call TRBD1 (5 bases). Sequencing used peripheral blood. This receptor was taken from a human donor in a cohort sampled during active COVID-19. CDR3 in amino acids: CASSLISQGLYGYTF. Written as DNA, the CDR3 is TGTGCCAGCAGCTTGATCTCCCAGGGTCTCTATGGCTACACCTTC.